This T cell receptor beta chain was captured in a study of cytomegalovirus exposure and HLA in healthy donors (dated by TCRdb to 2016 to 2017). Regarding the complete study: In an earlier analysis of roughly 590 of the donors, approximately 260 Gb of sequence data and 90 million to 120 million unique TCR beta sequences from 150 million to 200 million T cells were reported. An early release covering roughly 580 HLA-typed donors comprised approximately 300 gigabases of sequencing data and about 90 million unique TCR sequences. Among the roughly 400 genotyped donors, around 81% belonged to the genetic ancestry cluster associated with self-reported Caucasian donors. The aim of the study was to test whether cataloging public T cell receptors could identify signatures of past pathogen exposure. The study used immunosequencing to profile the T cell repertoires of more than 650 subjects and linked those repertoires to cytomegalovirus serostatus. Along with the 666-subject first cohort, a separate validation cohort of over 90 different subjects was used. The study combined high-throughput TCR immunosequencing, statistical association of individual TCRs with disease status, and machine learning to predict cytomegalovirus infection status. A later analysis re-analyzed previously published TCR beta repertoires from roughly 690 donors and added high-resolution HLA genotyping to study TCR occurrence patterns. Rather than drawing on any new phenotypic data, the later analysis identified candidate immune exposures from TCR beta sequences and the way those sequences occurred across donors. An earlier analysis of around 580 of the donors used high-throughput TCR beta sequencing to judge whether each TCR beta V gene segment behaved as functional or pseudogenic. Donor age, sex, ethnicity and CMV serostatus were compiled alongside the repertoire data. In a later genetic analysis, genome-wide SNP genotypes for about 55% of the roughly 700 donors were used, and that subset was treated as a discovery cohort. All discovery cohort repertoires had been generated on a single sequencing platform. HLA typing covered class I and class II loci at four-digit resolution. Typing coverage varied by locus: roughly 620-630 donors for A, B, C, DRB1 and DQB1; more than 500 for DQA1; more than 600 for DPA1; roughly 450 for DPB1. About 5 DR-DQ haplotypes were handled as single units for association and clustering, since linkage in the cohort was strong. Among several hundred genotyped donors of the cohort, an average of approximately 240,000 unique TCR beta nucleotide sequences was sequenced per donor, of which roughly 17% were non-productive.

Findings and caveats that apply to the study as a whole: When HLA alleles, especially DR and DQ, strongly co-occurred, attributing TCR associations to individual alleles was difficult. According to a later analysis, most CMV-associated TCR beta chains appeared to be HLA-restricted, and the HLA associations seemed to be driven largely by CMV exposure. A later analysis found that HLA-associated TCR beta chains were more clonally expanded and had lower generation probabilities than equally common non-associated chains. HLA typing was unavailable for some donors at each locus, so association tests used only the typed subset. A few of the identified cytomegalovirus-associated TCR beta chains were confirmed in vitro to be specific for cytomegalovirus antigens. The 87-base-pair reads could not distinguish some IMGT-functional V segments, including TRBV6-2 and TRBV6-3, so those segments were excluded. In a later analysis, TCR association rates were found to vary across HLA loci, with the most associated TCRs seen for DRB1 alleles and the fewest for HLA-C alleles. According to a later genetic analysis, donors in an Asian-associated ancestry cluster had fewer N-insertions in productive TCRs than the approximately 690-donor mean. At a false discovery rate of 0.05, a later analysis linked about 16,000 TCR beta sequences to specific HLA alleles. Linkage disequilibrium might explain the correlated functional status among segregating V segments, but an unknown experimental factor could not be excluded. The classifier was reported to diagnose cytomegalovirus status with high specificity and sensitivity in both the original cohort and the validation cohort. Seventeen rarely observed V segments, including chromosome 9 orphons, were excluded from the earlier analysis of some 590 of the donors because counts were too low. A further reported finding was that TCR beta sequences accurately predicted the HLA-A and HLA-B alleles for most subjects in the first cohort. Across donors, most TCR sequences were observed very rarely, whereas some public TCRs were present in many individuals. In an earlier analysis of fewer than 700 of the donors, most TCR beta V segments appeared in productive rearrangements about 87% or about 30% of the time, broadly matching IMGT annotations. A later analysis reported that several top co-occurrence clusters appeared linked to parvovirus B19, influenza, CMV and Epstein-Barr virus. The study listed approximately 160 TCR beta chains as associated with cytomegalovirus. V-gene and J-gene trimming of TCR beta chains was associated with a missense DCLRE1C variant in a later genetic analysis, and the association was replicated in an independent cohort. For the cohort, immune exposure information was limited to CMV serostatus. This cohort had only TCR beta chains sequenced, and the lack of alpha or paired-chain data limited which features could be detected. Sequencing depth was assumed to be roughly uniform across donors in the presence/absence analyses, though that assumption may not hold. The authors suggested that the approach could potentially be extended to other disease states and immunological phenotypes. The sequencing pipeline was judged likely to have produced a cluster of highly shared sequence variants as a technical artifact.

The cohort comprised under 700 healthy bone marrow donors. Cohort members were all nominally healthy when sampled, although unrecorded immune exposures were likely present. The donor was CMV seronegative and was included in the group of 352 seronegative cohort members. Each donor provided a peripheral blood sample, and peripheral blood mononuclear cells were used for TCR beta sequencing. Genomic DNA extraction from the blood cell samples was performed with the Qiagen DNeasy Blood Extraction Kit. In this sample, this clone turned up once. No cognate antigen has been identified for it. The input lacks base qualities; no much larger clone sits a single base away. The library came from the immunoSEQ multiplex PCR assay. A mixture of 60 forward primers for TCR Vbeta segments and 13 reverse primers for TCR Jbeta segments was used in the multiplex PCR. Amplification of the CDR3 region of rearranged TCR beta genes was performed with a multiplex PCR assay on genomic DNA. Amplified TCR beta libraries were sequenced as 87-base-pair reads on the Illumina HiSeq System. Concerning the study's data processing: A later analysis counted about 76 million unique TCR beta chains across the 640 or so repertoires, and around 9.9 million of these chains were shared by at least two donors. To remove PCR and sequencing errors, raw reads were error-corrected and collapsed into unique sequences using a nearest-neighbor algorithm that merged closely related sequences. To assign V, D and J gene segments, CDR3 sequences were aligned to IMGT reference sequences. Each retained sequence needed at least a six-nucleotide match to both a V gene segment and a J gene segment. A rearrangement was called productive if the CDR3 had no stop codons and remained in frame with V and J, and every other rearrangement was called non-productive. Following IMGT convention, CDR3 was defined as the stretch from the second conserved V-encoded cysteine up to the conserved J-encoded phenylalanine. The earlier analysis of some 580 of the donors excluded any sequence lacking an unambiguous match to a single V gene segment. In an earlier analysis of approximately 560 of the donors, a V segment was called functional when productive rearrangements were above 56.7%, and segregating when the standard deviation between donors exceeded 5%. A statistical classification framework was developed to diagnose cytomegalovirus status using the catalog of TCR beta chain sequences. V and J gene assignment, in a later analysis, came from comparing TCR nucleotide sequences with IMGT/GENE-DB human TR gene sequences. Using the TCRdist pipeline, a later analysis assigned CDR3 sequences along with most-parsimonious VDJ recombination scenarios. In a later analysis, each TCR beta chain was defined by its CDR3 amino acid sequence together with its V-gene family, and reads without a unique V-gene family were excluded. As a way to deal with suspected cross-contamination and a sequencing artifact, a later analysis dropped 450 to 700 nucleotide sequences that were highly shared and had low generation probability. A later analysis calculated a clonal expansion index for each public chain from normalized within-repertoire ranks of inferred template counts. In a later analysis, generation probabilities were computed with a VDJ recombination model fitted to out-of-frame rearrangements, and the resulting probabilities were checked against IGoR. Hypergeometric tests were used in a later analysis to score TCR-TCR, TCR-HLA and TCR-CMV co-occurrence, with a repertoire-size bias correction applied to the TCR pairs. A later analysis estimated false discovery rates by permuting HLA or CMV assignments 20 times. In a later analysis, co-occurring TCRs were grouped using DBSCAN, and TCRdist sequence similarity was added for clustering within HLA-allele-positive subsets. Repertoires with fewer than 30,000 or more than 120,000 public chains, plus five repertoires with anomalous nucleotide sharing, were excluded from co-occurrence clustering. Drawn from immuneACCESS, this table holds only the in-frame rearrangements with V and J called that TCRdb kept. Clones are partly lost; checked studies trace under half to an unresolved V gene and leave the rest unexplained. That table supplies the V and J calls and clone size; D and trimming were determined from the DNA. In all, the sample holds about 190,000 clones, and 87% of those were seen once. Of the sample, around 1.4% is held by the ten largest clones.

Measured from the cysteine to the phenylalanine, the CDR3 is 16 residues long. The entry retains the CDR3 DNA only, 48 bases that are in frame from base 1. CDR1 and CDR2 are read off the germline V gene (reference sequence) as LNHDA and SQIVND. After removal of 5 bases from V and 2 bases from J, the junction retains 6 bases not matched to a gene. The clonotype originates from a man aged 25 to 40 in good health and CMV-seronegative. Sequencing was performed on PBMCs. The chain is made from TRBV19 and TRBJ2-1, and 10 junction bases match TRBD1. The nucleotides are TGTGCCAGTAGTGCCGGGACAGGGGATCCCTACAATGAGCAGTTCTTC. This encodes CASSAGTGDPYNEQFF.